The source of this T cell receptor beta chain is a study of breast tumors, draining lymph nodes, adjacent tissues. This clonotype was seen only a few times. Its antigen is currently unknown. Mismatch with germline at one junction end may stem from a read error. Samples came from axillary lymph nodes draining the breast cancer. CDR1 and CDR2 (germline): SGDLS, YYNGEE. The CDR3 covers 14 residues. Each CDR3 protein gets one entry after TCRdb re-called the multiplex PCR reads with MiXCR. The sample consists of about 180,000 distinct CDR3 sequences, roughly a third of them appearing once. Overall study findings and caveats: Findings are consistent with lymph node origin and intratumoral expansion of most tumor T cells. Data only fit, rather than demonstrated, lymph node origin of most tumor T cells. Compared with basal-like, luminal-like tumors shared significantly more repertoire with nontumor tissue. Tumor repertoires ranked between lymph nodes and nontumor tissue in diversity, with V and J gene preferences.

This receptor was identified in a female donor with breast cancer. Some clones in this sample may be carry-over from other donors' samples. The rearrangement links TRBV9 to TRBJ2-1; 8 bases match TRBD2. Sequenced sample: axillary lymph node tissue. The CDR3 DNA reads TGTGCCAGCAGCCCTAGAGGACTAGCTAATGAGCAGTCCTTC. This sequence encodes CASSPRGLANEQSF.